This TCR beta chain came from a study of siplizumab effects on memory and regulatory T cells. General study points: Proliferating Tregs taken from siplizumab cultures were not shown to have a confirmed suppressive function. The alloresponse seemed to draw substantially on naive T cells, which appeared more diverse than memory cells.

V was clipped by 3 bases and J by 3 bases; unmatched bases: 9. The germline V gene encodes CDR1 SGDLS and CDR2 YYNGEE. This CDR3 has 15 residues. As regards this clone: Its antigen is still unknown.

Per sample, about 10^5 TCR templates underwent assay. Using immunoSEQ multiplex PCR, the repertoire was profiled, and TCRdb retains in-frame clones only, with some absent. The table includes approximately 94,000 clones, roughly 93% detected once. The chain employs TRBV9 and TRBJ2-7; TRBD1 aligns across 7 bases. Sequences were obtained from non-Treg CD4+ T cells sorted from blood. The sequence was collected from a human donor in good health. The CDR3 spells CASSDDRDELYEQYF. CDR3 sequence (DNA): TGTGCCAGCAGCGACGACAGGGACGAACTCTACGAGCAGTACTTC.